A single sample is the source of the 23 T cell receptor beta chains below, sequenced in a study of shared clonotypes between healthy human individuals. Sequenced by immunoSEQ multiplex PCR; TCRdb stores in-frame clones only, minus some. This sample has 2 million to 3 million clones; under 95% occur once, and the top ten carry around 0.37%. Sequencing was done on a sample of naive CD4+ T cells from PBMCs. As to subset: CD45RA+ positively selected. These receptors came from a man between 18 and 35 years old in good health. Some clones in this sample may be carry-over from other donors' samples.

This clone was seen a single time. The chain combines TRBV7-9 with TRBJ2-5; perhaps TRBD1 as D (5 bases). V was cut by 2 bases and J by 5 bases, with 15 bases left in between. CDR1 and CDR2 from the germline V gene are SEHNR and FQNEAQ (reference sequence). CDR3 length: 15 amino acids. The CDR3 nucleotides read TGTGCCAGCAGCTTATTGTTGGCAGGGATGGAGACCCAGTACTTC. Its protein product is CASSLLLAGMETQYF.

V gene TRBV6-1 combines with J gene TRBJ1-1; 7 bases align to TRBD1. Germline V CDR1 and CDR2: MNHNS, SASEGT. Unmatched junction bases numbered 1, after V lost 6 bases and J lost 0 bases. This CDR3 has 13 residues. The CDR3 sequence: CASRDRLNTEAFF. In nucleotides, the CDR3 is TGTGCCAGCAGGGACAGGTTGAACACTGAAGCTTTCTTT.

The CDR3 loop reads CSVVGRAYYNEQFF. The CDR3 DNA sequence: TGCAGCGTAGTTGGGAGGGCCTATTACAATGAGCAGTTCTTC. The chain joins TRBV29-1 to TRBJ2-1; 7 nucleotides agree with TRBD2. With V trimmed by 6 bases and J by 4 bases, 9 bases remained unmatched. The CDR3 runs to 14 residues. CDR1 is SQVTM and CDR2 is ANQGSEA in the germline V gene.

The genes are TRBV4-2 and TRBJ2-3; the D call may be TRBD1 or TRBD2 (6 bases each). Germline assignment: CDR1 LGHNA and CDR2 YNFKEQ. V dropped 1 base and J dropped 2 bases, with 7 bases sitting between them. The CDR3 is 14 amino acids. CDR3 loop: CASSQGGATDTQYF. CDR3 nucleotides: TGTGCCAGCAGCCAAGGGGGGGCCACAGATACGCAGTATTTT.

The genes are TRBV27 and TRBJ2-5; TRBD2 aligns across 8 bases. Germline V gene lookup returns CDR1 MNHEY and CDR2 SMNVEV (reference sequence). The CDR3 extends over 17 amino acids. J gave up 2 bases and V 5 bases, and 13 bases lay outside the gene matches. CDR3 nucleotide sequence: TGTGCCAGCAGTCTAAGGGCCGGGGGGGACCAGCAAGAGACCCAGTACTTC. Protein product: CASSLRAGGDQQETQYF.

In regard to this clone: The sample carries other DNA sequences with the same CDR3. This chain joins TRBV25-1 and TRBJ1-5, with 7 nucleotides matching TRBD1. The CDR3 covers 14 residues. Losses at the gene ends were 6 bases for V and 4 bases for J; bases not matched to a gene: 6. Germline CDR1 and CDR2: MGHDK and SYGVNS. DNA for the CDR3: TGTGCCAGCAGCAACACAGGGGCGAATCAGCCCCAGCATTTT. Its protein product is CASSNTGANQPQHF.

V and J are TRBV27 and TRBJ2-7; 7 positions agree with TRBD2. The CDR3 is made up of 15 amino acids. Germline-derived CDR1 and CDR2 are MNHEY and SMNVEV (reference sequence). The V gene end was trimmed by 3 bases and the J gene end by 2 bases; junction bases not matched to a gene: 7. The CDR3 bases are TGTGCCAGCAGTTTTCTCGGGGGGAGTCCCTACGAGCAGTACTTC. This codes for CASSFLGGSPYEQYF.

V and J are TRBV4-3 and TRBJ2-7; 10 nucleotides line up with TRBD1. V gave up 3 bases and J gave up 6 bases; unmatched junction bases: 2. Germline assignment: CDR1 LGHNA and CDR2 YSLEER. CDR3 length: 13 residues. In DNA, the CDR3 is TGCGCCAGCAGCCACGGACAGGGGGGCGAGCAGTACTTC. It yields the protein CASSHGQGGEQYF.

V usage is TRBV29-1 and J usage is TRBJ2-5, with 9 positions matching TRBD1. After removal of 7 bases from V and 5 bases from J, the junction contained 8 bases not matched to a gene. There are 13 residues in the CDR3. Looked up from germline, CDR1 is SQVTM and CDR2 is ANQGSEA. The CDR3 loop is CSAQYGTGETQYF. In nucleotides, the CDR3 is TGCAGCGCCCAATATGGGACAGGGGAGACCCAGTACTTC.

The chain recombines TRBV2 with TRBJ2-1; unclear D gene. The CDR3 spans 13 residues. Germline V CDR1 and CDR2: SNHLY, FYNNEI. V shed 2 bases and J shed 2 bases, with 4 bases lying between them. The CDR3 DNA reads TGTGCCAGCAGTGAACTCCCCTACAATGAGCAGTTCTTC. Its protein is CASSELPYNEQFF.

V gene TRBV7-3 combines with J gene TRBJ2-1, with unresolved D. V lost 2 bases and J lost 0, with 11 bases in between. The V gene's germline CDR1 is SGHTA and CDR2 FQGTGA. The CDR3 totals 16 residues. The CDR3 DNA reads TGTGCCAGCAGCTTATCTCGGGTTCACTCCTACAATGAGCAGTTCTTC. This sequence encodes CASSLSRVHSYNEQFF.

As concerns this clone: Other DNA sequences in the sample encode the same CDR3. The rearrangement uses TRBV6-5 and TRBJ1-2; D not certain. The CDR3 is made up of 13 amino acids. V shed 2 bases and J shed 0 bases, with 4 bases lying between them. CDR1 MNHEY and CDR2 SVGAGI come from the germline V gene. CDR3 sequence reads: CASSYRSNYGYTF. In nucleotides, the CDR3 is TGTGCCAGCAGTTACAGGTCTAACTATGGCTACACCTTC.

The CDR3 DNA reads TGCAGCGGACCTCTAAGGAGGGAGACCCAGTACTTC. Its protein product is CSGPLRRETQYF. The chain joins TRBV29-1 to TRBJ2-5; the D gene is possibly TRBD2 (5 bases). V was pared by 7 bases and J by 5 bases, with 14 bases between. CDR3 length equals 12 residues. The germline CDR1 and CDR2 sequences are SQVTM and ANQGSEA.

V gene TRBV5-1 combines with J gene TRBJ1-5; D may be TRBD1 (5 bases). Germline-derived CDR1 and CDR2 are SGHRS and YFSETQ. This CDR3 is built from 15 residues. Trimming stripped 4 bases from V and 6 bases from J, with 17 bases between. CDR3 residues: CASSTGAGIGQPQHF. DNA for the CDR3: TGCGCCAGCAGCACTGGAGCAGGGATCGGTCAGCCCCAGCATTTT.

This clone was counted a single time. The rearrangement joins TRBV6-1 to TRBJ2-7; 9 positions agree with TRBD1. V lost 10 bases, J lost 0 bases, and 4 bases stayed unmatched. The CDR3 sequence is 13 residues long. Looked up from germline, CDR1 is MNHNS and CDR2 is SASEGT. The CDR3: CAIKQGASYEQYF. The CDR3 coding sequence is TGTGCCATAAAACAGGGGGCCTCCTACGAGCAGTACTTC.

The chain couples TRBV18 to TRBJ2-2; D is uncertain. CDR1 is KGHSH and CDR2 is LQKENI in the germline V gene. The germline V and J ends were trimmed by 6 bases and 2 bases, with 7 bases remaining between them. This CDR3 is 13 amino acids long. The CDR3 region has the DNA TGTGCCAGCTCGGTCCACAACACCGGGGAGCTGTTTTTT. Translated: CASSVHNTGELFF.

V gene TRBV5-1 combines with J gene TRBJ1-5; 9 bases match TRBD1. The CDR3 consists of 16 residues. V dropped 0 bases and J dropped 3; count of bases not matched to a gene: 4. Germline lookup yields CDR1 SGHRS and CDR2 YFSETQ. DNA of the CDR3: TGCGCCAGCAGCTTGGGCGGGACAGGGACCAATCAGCCCCAGCATTTT. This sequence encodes CASSLGGTGTNQPQHF.

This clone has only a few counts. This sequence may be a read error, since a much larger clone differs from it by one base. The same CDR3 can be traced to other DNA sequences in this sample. The DNA for the CDR3 is TGTGCCAGCTCGCCACAAGAGACCCAGTACTTC. This gives the protein CASSPQETQYF. The chain employs TRBV18 and TRBJ2-5; no reliable D call. The CDR3 has 11 amino acids. The germline V gene has CDR1 KGHSH and CDR2 LQKENI.

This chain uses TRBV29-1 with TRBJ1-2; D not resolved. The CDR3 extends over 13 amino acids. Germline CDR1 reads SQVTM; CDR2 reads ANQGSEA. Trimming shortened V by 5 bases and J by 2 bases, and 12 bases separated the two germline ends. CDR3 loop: CSVLTPENYGYTF. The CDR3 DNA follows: TGCAGCGTTCTGACACCCGAGAACTATGGCTACACCTTC.

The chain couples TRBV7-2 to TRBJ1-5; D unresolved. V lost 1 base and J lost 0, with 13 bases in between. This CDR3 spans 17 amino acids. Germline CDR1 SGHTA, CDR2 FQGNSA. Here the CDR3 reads CASSLVGGEISNQPQHF. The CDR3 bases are TGTGCCAGCAGCTTAGTGGGCGGAGAGATTAGCAATCAGCCCCAGCATTTT.

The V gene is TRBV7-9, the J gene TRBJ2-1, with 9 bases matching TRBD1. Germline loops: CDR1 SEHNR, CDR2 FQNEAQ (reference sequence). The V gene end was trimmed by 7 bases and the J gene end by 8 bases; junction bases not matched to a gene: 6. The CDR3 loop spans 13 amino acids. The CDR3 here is CASKQGAYDEQFF. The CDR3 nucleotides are TGTGCCAGCAAACAGGGGGCTTATGATGAGCAGTTCTTC.

CDR3 loop: CASSFSGAQAIFHEQYF. The CDR3 region has the DNA TGTGCCAGCAGTTTCTCTGGGGCACAGGCGATTTTCCACGAGCAGTACTTC. V and J are TRBV28 and TRBJ2-7, with a weak D call TRBD1 (5 bases). CDR1 and CDR2 from the germline V gene are MDHEN and SYDVKM. This CDR3 is built from 17 residues. Trimming stripped 3 bases from V and 5 bases from J, with 23 bases between.

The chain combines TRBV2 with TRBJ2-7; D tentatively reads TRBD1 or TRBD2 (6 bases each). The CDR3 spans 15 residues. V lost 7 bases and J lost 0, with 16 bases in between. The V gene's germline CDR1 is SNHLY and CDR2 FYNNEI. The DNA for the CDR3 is TGTGCCAGCACCCGGGGGCCCTTACCCTCCTACGAGCAGTACTTC. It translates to CASTRGPLPSYEQYF.